This passage covers 5 T cell receptor beta chains from one sample sequenced in a study of CD8 T cells in ankylosing spondylitis. TCRdb passed the 5' RACE reads through MiXCR, listing each CDR3 protein once. Found here are nearly 250,000 distinct CDR3 sequences, roughly a third of them singletons; the top ten hold around 4%. The sample taken for sequencing was blood, either unsorted or a sorted T cell fraction (not recorded which). The receptor source for this set is a male donor with ankylosing spondylitis or in good health (not recorded which).

The rearrangement joins TRBV11-1 to TRBJ2-5; D gene ambiguous. CDR1 and CDR2 from the germline V gene are SGHAT and FQDESV (reference sequence). The ends were cut back, 0 bases at V and 6 bases at J, with 17 bases in the middle. There are 16 residues in the CDR3. For the CDR3, the DNA is TGTGCCAGCAGCTTAGCTCCGGCGAAGGGCAGACAGACCCAGTACTTC. It translates to CASSLAPAKGRQTQYF.

The J gene is TRBJ2-3, the V gene TRBV4-1; D is tentatively TRBD1 or TRBD2 (5 bases each). Trimming shortened V by 0 bases and J by 0 bases, and 19 bases separated the two germline ends. Germline CDR1 reads MGHRA; CDR2 reads YSYEKL. CDR3 size: 19 residues. CDR3 protein: CASSQDWDRLSPSTDTQYF. For the CDR3, the DNA is TGCGCCAGCAGCCAAGACTGGGACCGACTTAGTCCTAGCACAGATACGCAGTATTTT.

The chain combines TRBV12-3 or TRBV12-4 with TRBJ2-7, with 8 positions matching TRBD1. The V segment lost 6 bases and the J segment 7 bases; nucleotides outside the gene matches: 17. This CDR3 comprises 16 residues. CDR3 in amino acids: CASSAATGARVGEQYF. CDR3 sequence (DNA): TGTGCCAGCAGCGCTGCGACAGGGGCTCGAGTTGGGGAGCAGTACTTC.

The chain combines TRBV6-5 with TRBJ2-1; D is tentatively TRBD1 or TRBD2 (5 bases each). The germline V gene encodes CDR1 MNHEY and CDR2 SVGAGI. Trimming removed 0 bases at V and 14 bases at J, with 14 bases between. The CDR3 length is 13 residues. CDR3 DNA: TGTGCCAGCAGTTACTCCCCCGGGCTGGGGGAGTTCTTC. Translation: CASSYSPGLGEFF.

The chain combines TRBV20-1 with TRBJ2-3; unclear D gene. The CDR3 runs 15 residues. V lost 5 bases and J lost 2, with 17 bases in between. The germline V gene has CDR1 DFQATT and CDR2 SNEGSKA (reference sequence). CDR3 residues: CSAQLAVEITDTQYF. As DNA, the CDR3 is TGCAGTGCTCAACTGGCAGTCGAGATCACAGATACGCAGTATTTT.